These T cell receptor beta chains were read from a single sample in a study of shared clonotypes between healthy human individuals. Sequencing was performed with immunoSEQ multiplex PCR; in TCRdb, only in-frame clones are kept and a portion is missing. Of about 2.3 million clones listed, around 92% were seen once; the top ten hold around 0.38%. The sample was naive CD4+ T cells from PBMCs. These receptors all come from a man aged 18 to 29 in good health. Some clones in this sample may be carry-over from other donors' samples. The CDR3 runs from the conserved cysteine through the conserved F or W. The order of the fields is J gene, clone size, D gene, V gene, CDR3 protein, CDR3 DNA. The D gene is left open where the match is weak. Not every row has a clone size; where given, it reads once, few, many or a size class.

>TRBJ2-2|once|NA|TRBV6-1
CASSSGDQTGELFF
TGTGCCAGCAGCTCAGGGGATCAGACCGGGGAGCTGTTTTTT
>TRBJ1-5|NA|NA|TRBV6-6
CASSLLGGLGQPQHF
TGTGCCAGCAGCCTCTTGGGGGGTTTAGGGCAGCCCCAGCATTTT
>TRBJ2-3|NA|TRBD1|TRBV5-6
CASSPGTGVADTQYF
TGTGCCAGCAGCCCCGGGACAGGGGTAGCAGATACGCAGTATTTT
>TRBJ2-5|NA|TRBD2|TRBV7-3
CASSFDGRDGETQYF
TGTGCCAGCAGCTTCGACGGGAGGGACGGAGAGACCCAGTACTTC
>TRBJ1-1|NA|NA|TRBV28
CASSSTDTRNTEAFF
TGTGCCAGCAGTTCCACTGACACCCGGAACACTGAAGCTTTCTTT
>TRBJ1-4|NA|TRBD1|TRBV6-5
CASSTSTGGGEKLFF
TGTGCCAGCAGTACCTCGACAGGGGGCGGTGAAAAACTGTTTTTT
>TRBJ1-4|NA|NA|TRBV6-1
CASSEWSGQNEKLFF
TGTGCCAGCAGTGAATGGTCCGGGCAAAATGAAAAACTGTTTTTT
>TRBJ1-5|NA|NA|TRBV2
CASRWGTGDQPQHF
TGTGCCAGCAGGTGGGGGACGGGTGATCAGCCCCAGCATTTT
>TRBJ2-7|NA|NA|TRBV6-1
CASSVGGFSYEQYF
TGTGCCAGCAGTGTGGGGGGCTTCTCCTACGAGCAGTACTTC
>TRBJ1-1|few|TRBD1|TRBV9
CASSVGGSGTGLNRAFF
TGTGCCAGCAGCGTAGGTGGTTCCGGGACAGGGTTAAATCGGGCTTTCTTT
>TRBJ1-5|NA|TRBD1|TRBV4-1
CASSQNRQGVSNQPQHF
TGCGCCAGCAGCCAAAACCGACAGGGGGTTAGCAATCAGCCCCAGCATTTT
>TRBJ2-2|NA|TRBD1|TRBV7-3
CASSLRVQGPDTGELFF
TGTGCCAGCAGCCTTAGGGTACAGGGGCCCGACACCGGGGAGCTGTTTTTT
>TRBJ2-3|NA|NA|TRBV5-1
CASSLSYGADTQYF
TGCGCCAGCAGCTTGAGCTACGGTGCAGATACGCAGTATTTT
>TRBJ2-5|once|NA|TRBV9
CASSVDRGAETQYF
TGTGCCAGCAGCGTGGATAGGGGGGCGGAGACCCAGTACTTC
>TRBJ1-1|NA|NA|TRBV2
CANQKQKGTEAFF
TGTGCCAACCAAAAACAGAAGGGCACTGAAGCTTTCTTT
>TRBJ2-3|NA|NA|TRBV28
CASSLVRVATDTQYF
TGTGCCAGCAGTTTAGTGCGGGTGGCAACAGATACGCAGTATTTT
>TRBJ2-7|NA|TRBD1|TRBV7-8
CASSLVGPGTGRNEQYF
TGTGCCAGCAGCTTAGTTGGGCCCGGGACAGGGCGCAACGAGCAGTACTTC
>TRBJ2-4|NA|TRBD2|TRBV7-2
CASSKLGLAGDASKNIQYF
TGTGCCAGCAGCAAATTGGGACTAGCGGGAGATGCGAGCAAAAACATTCAGTACTTC
>TRBJ2-5|NA|TRBD1|TRBV15
CATSRLTGGEETQYF
TGTGCCACCAGCAGATTGACAGGGGGCGAGGAGACCCAGTACTTC
>TRBJ1-2|NA|NA|TRBV4-1
CASSQGENYGYTF
TGCGCCAGCAGCCAAGGAGAGAACTATGGCTACACCTTC
>TRBJ2-1|NA|TRBD2|TRBV18
CASSSGLAGDRRRNEQFF
TGTGCCAGCTCATCCGGACTAGCGGGAGATCGGAGGAGGAATGAGCAGTTCTTC
>TRBJ2-7|NA|NA|TRBV9
CASSPQGRGSSYEQYF
TGTGCCAGCAGCCCCCAGGGGCGGGGGAGCTCCTACGAGCAGTACTTC
>TRBJ2-7|NA|NA|TRBV19
CASGRGGYEQYF
TGTGCCAGTGGTAGAGGGGGCTACGAGCAGTACTTC
>TRBJ1-5|few|NA|TRBV5-3
CARSSITRGQPQHF
TGTGCCAGAAGCTCAATCACGCGTGGCCAGCCCCAGCATTTT
>TRBJ2-2|NA|NA|TRBV12-5
CASGLVRTSSNTGELFF
TGTGCTAGTGGTTTGGTACGAACATCTTCGAACACCGGGGAGCTGTTTTTT
>TRBJ2-1|NA|TRBD2|TRBV25-1
CASRLAGGYNEQFF
TGTGCCTCGCGGCTAGCGGGTGGATACAATGAGCAGTTCTTC
>TRBJ2-7|NA|TRBD1|TRBV28
CASSSPWTGLYEQYF
TGTGCCAGCAGTTCCCCCTGGACAGGGCTGTACGAGCAGTACTTC
>TRBJ2-2|NA|NA|TRBV11-2
CASSFTSRVGGELFF
TGTGCCAGCAGCTTCACGAGCAGGGTTGGCGGGGAGCTGTTTTTT
>TRBJ2-1|NA|TRBD2|TRBV9
CASSVAGGRAYNEQFF
TGTGCCAGCAGCGTAGCTGGCGGGAGGGCCTACAATGAGCAGTTCTTC
>TRBJ2-7|NA|NA|TRBV6-5
CASIGPGVYEQYF
TGTGCCAGCATAGGACCGGGAGTCTACGAGCAGTACTTC
>TRBJ1-5|NA|TRBD1|TRBV10-1
CASVLRGPLVQPQHF
TGCGCCAGCGTGCTAAGGGGGCCGCTAGTTCAGCCCCAGCATTTT
>TRBJ2-5|NA|TRBD2|TRBV5-6
CASSLIAGGTQYF
TGTGCCAGCAGCCTAATAGCGGGAGGGACCCAGTACTTC
>TRBJ2-3|once|TRBD1|TRBV29-1
CSVGDSPGDTQYF
TGCAGCGTTGGGGACAGTCCAGGAGATACGCAGTATTTT
>TRBJ2-7|NA|NA|TRBV6-1
CASSVTGHPPVEQYF
TGTGCCAGCAGCGTGACCGGGCATCCCCCCGTCGAGCAGTACTTC
>TRBJ2-7|NA|TRBD1|TRBV29-1
CSVTLGGTHYEQYF
TGCAGCGTGACCCTAGGGGGCACCCACTACGAGCAGTACTTC
>TRBJ2-1|NA|TRBD1|TRBV6-1
CASSDWTGGGMNEQFF
TGTGCCAGCAGTGATTGGACAGGGGGAGGGATGAATGAGCAGTTCTTC
>TRBJ1-1|NA|NA|TRBV5-1
CASSQALNLNTEAFF
TGCGCCAGCAGCCAAGCGTTAAATTTGAACACTGAAGCTTTCTTT
>TRBJ2-3|NA|TRBD2|TRBV5-4
CASSLTSGRSDTQYF
TGTGCCAGCAGCTTGACTAGCGGGAGGTCAGATACGCAGTATTTT
>TRBJ2-1|NA|TRBD2|TRBV15
CATSRAPSGTRDEQFF
TGTGCCACCAGCAGAGCCCCCTCAGGGACTAGGGATGAGCAGTTCTTC
>TRBJ2-3|NA|TRBD1|TRBV28
CASSSGTGFFHTQYF
TGTGCCAGCAGTTCCGGGACAGGGTTTTTTCATACGCAGTATTTT
>TRBJ2-2|NA|TRBD2|TRBV5-1
CASSPPGLVIGELFF
TGCGCCAGCAGCCCACCGGGACTAGTAATCGGGGAGCTGTTTTTT
>TRBJ2-7|NA|NA|TRBV5-4
CASSTQGTSEQYF
TGTGCCAGCAGTACCCAGGGGACGAGTGAGCAGTACTTC
>TRBJ2-2|NA|NA|TRBV27
CASSLFLWGSTGELFF
TGTGCCAGCAGTTTATTTTTGTGGGGGAGCACCGGGGAGCTGTTTTTT
>TRBJ1-5|NA|NA|TRBV30
CAWSVSLDQPQHF
TGTGCCTGGAGTGTTTCTCTGGATCAGCCCCAGCATTTT
>TRBJ2-1|NA|TRBD1|TRBV4-1
CASSRAGTGGNNEQFF
TGCGCCAGCAGCCGAGCCGGGACAGGGGGGAACAATGAGCAGTTCTTC
>TRBJ2-1|NA|TRBD2|TRBV27
CASSLLAGFSYNEQFF
TGTGCCAGCAGCCTTCTAGCGGGATTTTCCTACAATGAGCAGTTCTTC
>TRBJ2-7|NA|NA|TRBV7-9
CASSYAAVQRPEQYF
TGTGCCAGCAGCTATGCGGCTGTACAACGTCCCGAGCAGTACTTC
>TRBJ2-5|NA|NA|TRBV6-5
CAGGRDQETQYF
TGTGCCGGGGGGCGGGACCAAGAGACCCAGTACTTC
>TRBJ2-6|NA|TRBD2|TRBV5-1
CASSSLAGAPGANVLTF
TGCGCCAGCAGCTCACTAGCGGGGGCCCCCGGGGCCAACGTCCTGACTTTC
>TRBJ2-3|NA|TRBD2|TRBV5-4
CASSPGGAGGPADTQYF
TGTGCCAGCAGCCCCGGCGGGGCGGGAGGGCCCGCAGATACGCAGTATTTT
>TRBJ1-5|NA|NA|TRBV7-4
CASSVRPRRNSNQPQHF
TGTGCCAGCAGCGTAAGGCCCCGGAGGAATAGCAATCAGCCCCAGCATTTT
>TRBJ1-5|NA|NA|TRBV5-1
CASSSLGGQPQHF
TGCGCCAGCAGCTCCCTCGGAGGTCAGCCCCAGCATTTT
>TRBJ1-2|NA|TRBD1|TRBV6-1
CASNQGGFGYTF
TGTGCCAGCAACCAGGGGGGTTTTGGCTACACCTTC
>TRBJ1-3|NA|NA|TRBV7-9
CASTMGGGSGNTIYF
TGTGCCAGCACCATGGGCGGGGGCTCTGGAAACACCATATATTTT
>TRBJ2-1|NA|NA|TRBV7-3
CASSPRGGTNEQFF
TGTGCCAGCAGCCCAAGGGGCGGGACGAATGAGCAGTTCTTC
>TRBJ1-1|NA|TRBD1|TRBV14
CASSHQRGTGTTEAFF
TGTGCCAGCAGCCACCAAAGAGGGACAGGGACCACTGAAGCTTTCTTT
>TRBJ1-2|NA|NA|TRBV28
CASTSGGEPYGYTF
TGTGCCAGCACCTCCGGGGGGGAGCCTTATGGCTACACCTTC
>TRBJ2-7|NA|TRBD2|TRBV14
CASSQLAGGPYEQYF
TGTGCCAGCAGCCAATTAGCGGGAGGACCCTACGAGCAGTACTTC
>TRBJ2-2|NA|TRBD2|TRBV5-1
CASGMTSAGELFF
TGCGCCAGCGGGATGACTAGCGCCGGGGAGCTGTTTTTT
>TRBJ2-3|NA|NA|TRBV7-6
CASSSNLRRRDTQYF
TGTGCCAGCAGCTCGAATTTGCGAAGGAGAGATACGCAGTATTTT